Given below is one T cell receptor beta chain in context. Original handling: From reference gene primer amplification, estimates of nucleated cell counts were derived. Assay: immunoSEQ multiplex PCR; the TCRdb copy retains only in-frame clones and omits some. V, J and clone size are those of that table, while D and trimming were read from the DNA. The data contain 55,000 to 65,000 clones, 79% of them seen just once; the ten biggest clones take up approximately 3%. CDR3 length: 14 amino acids. Trimming left V 4 bases short and J 1 base short, with 10 bases between. CDR1 and CDR2 (germline): MGHRA, YSYEKL. This record belongs to a study of blood T cell repertoires in COVID-19. Study at large: The United States, Italy and Spain supplied acute and convalescent COVID-19 samples. T cells, B-cell-depleted T cells, or PBMCs supplied cDNA or gDNA.

The TCR comes from a man in his sixties with acute or convalescent COVID-19. What was sequenced was peripheral blood. The chain links TRBV4-1 to TRBJ2-5; no clear D. As DNA, the CDR3 is TGCGCCAGCAGCCCCAGACTTTTCCAAGAGACCCAGTACTTC. Translating gives CASSPRLFQETQYF.